A selection of T cell receptor beta chains follows, all from one sample in a study of shared clonotypes between healthy human individuals. Clones were sequenced by immunoSEQ multiplex PCR, and TCRdb holds only the in-frame ones, with some missing. The sample lists about 510,000 clones; 90% to 97% were seen once. What was sequenced was naive CD4+ T cells sorted from blood. The origin of the receptors is a woman under 40 in good health. Each CDR3 is given without its conserved first and last residue.

ASSSTSGAQY TRBJ2-3 TRBV7-9
ASQAAGLYGYT TRBJ1-2 TRBV7-9
TSSPLGLAGGPDTQY TRBJ2-3 TRBV1
ASSSQGGTEAF TRBJ1-1 TRBV7-2
ASSQREHRNTGELF TRBJ2-2 TRBV5-1
ASSLLGGLSNQPQH TRBJ1-5 TRBV18
ASSFSPAGALYNEQF TRBJ2-1 TRBV28
ASSPREAQGELF TRBJ2-2 TRBV18
ASSTNEKLF TRBJ1-4 TRBV28
ASSLQGSNEKLF TRBJ1-4 TRBV2
ASSVSTGAGELF TRBJ2-2 TRBV9
ASSFRTGIHEQY TRBJ2-7 TRBV28
ASSAKVAGGSEVAGELF TRBJ2-2 TRBV18
ASSQDRVDEQF TRBJ2-1 TRBV14
ASSQARGGGWNTEAF TRBJ1-1 TRBV4-2
ASRPGGGYNEQF TRBJ2-1 TRBV25-1
ASSGSISNTGELF TRBJ2-2 TRBV7-9
ASSETTDTEAF TRBJ1-1 TRBV2
ASSIEAGGLYEQY TRBJ2-7 TRBV19
ASSPPRQPKPGSNEKLF TRBJ1-4 TRBV18
ASSSDSFYSGANVLT TRBJ2-6 TRBV28
ASSIVGANEKLF TRBJ1-4 TRBV19
ASSPDRYSGNTIY TRBJ1-3 TRBV6-5
ASSLVLRGNEQF TRBJ2-1 TRBV5-1
ASSLGIDYGYT TRBJ1-2 TRBV25-1
ASRGPGTAVEQY TRBJ2-7 TRBV6-1
ASSVNSPLH TRBJ1-6 TRBV2
ASSPPPDRGPPGELF TRBJ2-2 TRBV2
ASSPRGQVLGDEQY TRBJ2-7 TRBV18
ASSRRDRDDYSNQPQH TRBJ1-5 TRBV7-8
ASSPGGEHQPQH TRBJ1-5 TRBV18
ASSSQLADEQY TRBJ2-7 TRBV5-1
AIAGLAAYNEQF TRBJ2-1 TRBV2
ASSEQRESYEQY TRBJ2-7 TRBV6-1
ASSLISNNEQF TRBJ2-1 TRBV5-5
ASSRQGYEQY TRBJ2-7 TRBV14
ASSLSDEQY TRBJ2-7 TRBV28
ASSLGQGSYNEQF TRBJ2-1 TRBV11-3
ASSIWDRGTQPQH TRBJ1-5 TRBV19
ASTTYTDTQY TRBJ2-3 TRBV28
ASSKVTAGPFTNYGYT TRBJ1-2 TRBV21-1
ASSPTSGRISSYEQY TRBJ2-7 TRBV5-4
ASNSGGKPKQY TRBJ2-5 TRBV27
ASSYSSLAGDTQY TRBJ2-3 TRBV6-5
ASSFGGTSTDTQY TRBJ2-3 TRBV7-2
ASSFGPGALYSPLH TRBJ1-6 TRBV13